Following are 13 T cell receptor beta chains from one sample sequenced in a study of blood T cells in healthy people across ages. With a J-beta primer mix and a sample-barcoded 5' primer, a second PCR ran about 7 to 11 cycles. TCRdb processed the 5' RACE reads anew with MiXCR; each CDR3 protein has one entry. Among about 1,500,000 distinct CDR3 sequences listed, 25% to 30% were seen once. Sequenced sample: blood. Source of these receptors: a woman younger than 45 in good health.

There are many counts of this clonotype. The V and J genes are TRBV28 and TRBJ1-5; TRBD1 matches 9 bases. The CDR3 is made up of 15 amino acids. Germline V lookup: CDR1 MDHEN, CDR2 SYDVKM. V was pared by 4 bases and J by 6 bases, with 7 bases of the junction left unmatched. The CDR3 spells CASSSLDRGSQPQHF. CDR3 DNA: TGTGCCAGCAGTTCCCTGGACAGGGGAAGTCAGCCCCAGCATTTT.

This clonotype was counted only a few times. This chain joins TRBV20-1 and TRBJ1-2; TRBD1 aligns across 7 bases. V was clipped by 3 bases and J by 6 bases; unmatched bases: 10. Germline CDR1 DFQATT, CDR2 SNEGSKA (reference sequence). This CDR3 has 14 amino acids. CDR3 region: CSARGREGAHGYTF. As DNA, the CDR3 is TGCAGTGCTAGGGGCAGGGAGGGGGCACATGGCTACACCTTC.

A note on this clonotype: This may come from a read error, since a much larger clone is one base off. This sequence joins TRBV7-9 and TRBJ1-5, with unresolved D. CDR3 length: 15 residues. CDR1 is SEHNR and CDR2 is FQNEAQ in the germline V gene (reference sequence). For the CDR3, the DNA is TGTGTCAGCAGCTCCTCCGAGCTTAGCAATCAGCCCCAGCATTTT. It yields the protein CVSSSSELSNQPQHF.

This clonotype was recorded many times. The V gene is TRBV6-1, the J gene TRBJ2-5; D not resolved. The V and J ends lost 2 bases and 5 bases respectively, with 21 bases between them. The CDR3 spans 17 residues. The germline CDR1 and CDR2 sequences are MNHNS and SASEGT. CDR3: CASSELVTTTSKETQYF. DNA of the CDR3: TGTGCCAGCAGTGAATTGGTGACAACCACTTCAAAGGAGACCCAGTACTTC.

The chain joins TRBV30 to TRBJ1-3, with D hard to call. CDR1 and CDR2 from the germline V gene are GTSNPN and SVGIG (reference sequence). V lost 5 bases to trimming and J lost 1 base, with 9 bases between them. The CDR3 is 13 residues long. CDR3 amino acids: CAWHRSSGNTIYF. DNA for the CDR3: TGTGCCTGGCACAGATCATCTGGAAACACCATATATTTT.

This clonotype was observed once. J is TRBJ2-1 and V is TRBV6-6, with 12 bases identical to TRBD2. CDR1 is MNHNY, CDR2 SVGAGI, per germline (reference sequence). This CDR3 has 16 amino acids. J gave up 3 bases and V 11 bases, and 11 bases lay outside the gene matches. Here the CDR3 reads CAGRTPGLAGYNEQFF. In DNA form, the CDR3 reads TGTGCCGGCCGCACTCCGGGACTAGCGGGCTACAATGAGCAGTTCTTC.

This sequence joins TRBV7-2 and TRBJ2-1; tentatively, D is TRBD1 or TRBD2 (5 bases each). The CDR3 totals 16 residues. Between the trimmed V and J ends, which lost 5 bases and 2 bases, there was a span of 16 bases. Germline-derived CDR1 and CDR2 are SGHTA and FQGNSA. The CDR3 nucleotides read TGTGCCAGCAGCCCAACAGTGGGGGAACCCTACAATGAGCAGTTCTTC. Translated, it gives CASSPTVGEPYNEQFF.

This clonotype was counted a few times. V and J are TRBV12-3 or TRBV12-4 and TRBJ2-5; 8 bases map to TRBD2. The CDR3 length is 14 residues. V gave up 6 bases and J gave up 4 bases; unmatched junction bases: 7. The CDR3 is CASRQAGGRETQYF. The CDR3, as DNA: TGTGCCAGCAGACAGGCGGGAGGTCGAGAGACCCAGTACTTC.

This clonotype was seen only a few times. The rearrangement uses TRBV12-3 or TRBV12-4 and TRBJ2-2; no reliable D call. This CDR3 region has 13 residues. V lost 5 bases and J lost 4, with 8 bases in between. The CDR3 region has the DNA TGTGCCAGCAGTCCCCGGTTCACCGGGGAGCTGTTTTTT. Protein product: CASSPRFTGELFF.

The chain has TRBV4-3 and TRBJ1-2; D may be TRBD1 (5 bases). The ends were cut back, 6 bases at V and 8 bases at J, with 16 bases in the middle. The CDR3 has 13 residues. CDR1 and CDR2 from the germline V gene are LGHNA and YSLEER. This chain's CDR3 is CASRGGRELGYTF. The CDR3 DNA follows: TGCGCCAGCAGGGGGGGAAGGGAGTTGGGCTACACCTTC.

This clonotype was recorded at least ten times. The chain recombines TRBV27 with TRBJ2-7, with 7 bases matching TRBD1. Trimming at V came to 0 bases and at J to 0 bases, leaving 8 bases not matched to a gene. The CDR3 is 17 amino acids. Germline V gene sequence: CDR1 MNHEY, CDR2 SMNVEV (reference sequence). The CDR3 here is CASSLSSGQDSSYEQYF. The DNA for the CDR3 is TGTGCCAGCAGTTTATCCTCCGGACAGGACAGCTCCTACGAGCAGTACTTC.

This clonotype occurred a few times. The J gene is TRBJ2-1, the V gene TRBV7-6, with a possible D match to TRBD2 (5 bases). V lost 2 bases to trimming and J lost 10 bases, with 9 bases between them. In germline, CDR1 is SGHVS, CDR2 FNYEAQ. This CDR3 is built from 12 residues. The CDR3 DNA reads TGTGCCAGCAGCTTAATGGTAGCGGAGCAGTTCTTC. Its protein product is CASSLMVAEQFF.

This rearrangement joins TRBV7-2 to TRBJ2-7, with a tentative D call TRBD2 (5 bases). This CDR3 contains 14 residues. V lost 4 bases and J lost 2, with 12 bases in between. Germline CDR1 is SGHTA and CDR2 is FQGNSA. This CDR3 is CASSSPRDPYEQYF. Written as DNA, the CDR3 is TGTGCCAGCAGCTCCCCCCGGGATCCCTACGAGCAGTACTTC.